The source of this T cell receptor beta chain is a study of memory CD4+ T cells and cytomegalovirus serostatus. Overall study results and limits: Repertoires predicted CMV serostatus with median bootstrapped AUC of approximately 0.94.

This table comes from immunoSEQ multiplex PCR, and its TCRdb copy is limited to in-frame clones, with some not included. The sample consists of some 73,000 clones, 60% to 80% of them appearing once. Remarks on this clone: The antigen is unknown.

There are 12 residues in the CDR3. Trimming removed 1 base at V and 1 base at J, with 3 bases between. CDR1 GTSNPN and CDR2 SVGIG come from the germline V gene (reference sequence). Single viable CD3+CD4+CD8-CD45RO+ cells were sorted as the memory CD4+ T cells. After thawing, CD4+ T cells were positively selected. Sequencing input: memory CD4+ T cells from blood. This receptor was identified in an adult in good health and CMV-seropositive. This chain joins TRBV30 and TRBJ2-3, with unresolved D. CDR3 sequence reads: CAWSGGTDTQYF. The CDR3 DNA reads TGTGCCTGGAGTGGGGGCACAGATACGCAGTATTTT.